One sample yielded the 14 T cell receptor beta chains listed below, sequenced in a study of graft-versus-host responses after intestinal transplantation. Antigen specificity for these receptors is unknown. Assay: immunoSEQ multiplex PCR; the TCRdb copy retains only in-frame clones and omits some. The table has some 140,000 clones, nearly 95% seen once. The sample here was unstimulated CD4+ T cells sorted from spleen or lymph node cells, taken before intestinal transplant. The source is a human donor who received an intestinal transplant.

This clone was recorded only once. The rearrangement links TRBV2 to TRBJ2-5, with TRBD2 matching 10 bases. Trimming removed 4 bases from V and 5 bases from J; junction bases left unmatched: 4. The germline V gene has CDR1 SNHLY and CDR2 FYNNEI. There are 14 residues in the CDR3. CDR3 residues: CASSALAGAETQYF. As DNA, the CDR3 is TGTGCCAGCAGTGCGCTAGCGGGAGCCGAGACCCAGTACTTC. Based on the CDR3 plus reference TRBV2 and TRBJ2-5, the full variable domain is EPEVTQTPSHQVTQMGQEVILRCVPISNHLYFYWYRQILGQKVEFLVSFYNNEISEKSEIFDDQFSVERPDGSNFTLKIRSTKLEDSAMYFCASSALAGAETQYFGPGTRLLVL.

This chain links TRBV6-5 with TRBJ2-7, with unresolved D. In germline, CDR1 is MNHEY, CDR2 SVGAGI. The CDR3 contains 14 residues. The germline V and J ends were trimmed by 4 bases and 7 bases, with 17 bases remaining between them. CDR3 loop: CASSFASKVSEQYF. The CDR3 DNA sequence: TGTGCCAGCAGTTTTGCGTCCAAGGTCTCGGAGCAGTACTTC.

This sequence joins TRBV5-1 and TRBJ2-7; TRBD2 matches at 7 bases. CDR1 and CDR2 (germline): SGHRS, YFSETQ. The length of the CDR3 is 14 residues. V dropped 0 bases and J dropped 9; count of bases not matched to a gene: 9. The CDR3 region is CASSLEEGGPVQYF. The CDR3 nucleotides read TGCGCCAGCAGCTTGGAAGAGGGAGGGCCCGTGCAGTACTTC.

The chain couples TRBV7-2 to TRBJ1-1, with TRBD1 as a possible D gene (5 bases). Germline V CDR1 and CDR2: SGHTA, FQGNSA. This CDR3 region has 15 residues. V gave up 5 bases and J gave up 6 bases, with 19 bases separating them. The CDR3 sequence is CASSAMGSVGAEAFF. The DNA for the CDR3 is TGTGCCAGCAGCGCAATGGGTTCGGTGGGGGCTGAAGCTTTCTTT.

V usage is TRBV28 and J usage is TRBJ1-1; 7 bases align to TRBD1. This CDR3 spans 15 amino acids. Germline loops: CDR1 MDHEN, CDR2 SYDVKM. The V segment lost 5 bases and the J segment 4 bases; nucleotides outside the gene matches: 10. CDR3: CASSPQQGLGTEAFF. The CDR3 nucleotides read TGTGCCAGCAGTCCTCAACAGGGGTTGGGCACTGAAGCTTTCTTT.

This chain links TRBV6-1 with TRBJ2-6; D is unresolved. Germline CDR1 and CDR2: MNHNS and SASEGT. Trimming removed 1 base from V and 0 bases from J, with 13 bases in between. The CDR3 is made up of 18 amino acids. CDR3 in amino acids: CASSEVVRRFSGANVLTF. The CDR3 nucleotides are TGTGCCAGCAGTGAAGTCGTCCGCCGCTTCTCTGGGGCCAACGTCCTGACTTTC.

The rearrangement links TRBV19 to TRBJ2-7, with D unresolved. The germline V gene encodes CDR1 LNHDA and CDR2 SQIVND (reference sequence). The CDR3 loop spans 15 amino acids. V was clipped by 7 bases and J by 5 bases, with 21 bases between them. The CDR3 DNA reads as TGTGCCAGTACCCCCACCCGGGTCTCAGGCGACGAGCAGTACTTC. Amino acid sequence: CASTPTRVSGDEQYF.

This clone came up once. V and J are TRBV4-1 and TRBJ2-1, with D perhaps TRBD1 (6 bases). This CDR3 is built from 17 residues. Trimming pared 0 bases from V and 4 bases from J, leaving 16 bases between. Looked up from germline, CDR1 is MGHRA and CDR2 is YSYEKL. The CDR3 bases are TGCGCCAGCAGCCAAGATTTGACAACAGGGATTTACAATGAGCAGTTCTTC. This sequence encodes CASSQDLTTGIYNEQFF.

This clone was observed a few times. V usage is TRBV7-9 and J usage is TRBJ1-3; no firm D call. V was pared by 2 bases and J by 1 base, with 6 bases between. CDR3 length equals 14 residues. The germline gives CDR1 SEHNR, CDR2 FQNEAQ (reference sequence). CDR3 protein: CASSLTQSGNTIYF. CDR3 sequence (DNA): TGTGCCAGCAGCTTAACGCAGTCTGGAAACACCATATATTTT.

V gene TRBV5-8 combines with J gene TRBJ1-5; no firm D call. This CDR3 is built from 13 residues. V was trimmed by 6 bases and J by 9 bases, leaving 16 bases between them. Germline V gene lookup returns CDR1 SGHTS and CDR2 YDEGEE. CDR3 in amino acids: CASNQDGWVPQHF. The CDR3 coding sequence is TGTGCCAGCAATCAGGACGGGTGGGTGCCCCAGCATTTT. Based on the CDR3 plus reference TRBV5-8 and TRBJ1-5, the full variable domain is EAGVTQSPTHLIKTRGQQATLRCSPISGHTSVYWYQQALGLGLQFLLWYDEGEERNRGNFPPRFSGRQFPNYSSELNVNALELEDSALYLCASNQDGWVPQHFGDGTRLSIL.

The chain has TRBV7-2 and TRBJ2-7; D might be TRBD2 (6 bases). The ends were cut back, 8 bases at V and 1 base at J, with 12 bases in the middle. This CDR3 contains 13 residues. Germline V gene data show CDR1 as SGHTA and CDR2 as FQGNSA. CDR3: CASGMGLSYEQYF. CDR3 DNA sequence: TGTGCCAGCGGGATGGGACTGTCCTACGAGCAGTACTTC.

The chain couples TRBV18 to TRBJ2-5; D call uncertain. The DNA end favors TRBJ2-7, so the J call may be wrong. The germline V gene has CDR1 KGHSH and CDR2 LQKENI. This CDR3 is 14 amino acids long. In nucleotides, the CDR3 is TGTGCCAGCTCACCAGGTGGGGTCTCCTACGAGCAGTACTTC. This gives the protein CASSPGGVSYEQYF.

This chain links TRBV6-1 with TRBJ2-1, with 12 bases identical to TRBD2. The CDR3 extends over 15 amino acids. CDR1 is MNHNS, CDR2 SASEGT, per germline. V shed 5 bases and J 9 bases; nucleotides not matched to a gene: 8. The DNA for the CDR3 is TGTGCCAGCAGTCCTCTAGCGGGAGGGTTGGGTGAGCAGTTCTTC. Translation gives CASSPLAGGLGEQFF.

Regarding this clone: Other DNA sequences in this sample translate to the same CDR3. The rearrangement links TRBV6-5 to TRBJ2-7, with a possible D match to TRBD2 (7 bases). CDR1 and CDR2 from the germline V gene are MNHEY and SVGAGI. This CDR3 is built from 14 residues. Trimming took 5 bases from V and 4 from J, leaving 15 bases between them. The CDR3 protein is CASSEGRGSYEQYF. Written as DNA, the CDR3 is TGTGCCAGCAGTGAAGGGAGGGGGTCTTACGAGCAGTACTTC.